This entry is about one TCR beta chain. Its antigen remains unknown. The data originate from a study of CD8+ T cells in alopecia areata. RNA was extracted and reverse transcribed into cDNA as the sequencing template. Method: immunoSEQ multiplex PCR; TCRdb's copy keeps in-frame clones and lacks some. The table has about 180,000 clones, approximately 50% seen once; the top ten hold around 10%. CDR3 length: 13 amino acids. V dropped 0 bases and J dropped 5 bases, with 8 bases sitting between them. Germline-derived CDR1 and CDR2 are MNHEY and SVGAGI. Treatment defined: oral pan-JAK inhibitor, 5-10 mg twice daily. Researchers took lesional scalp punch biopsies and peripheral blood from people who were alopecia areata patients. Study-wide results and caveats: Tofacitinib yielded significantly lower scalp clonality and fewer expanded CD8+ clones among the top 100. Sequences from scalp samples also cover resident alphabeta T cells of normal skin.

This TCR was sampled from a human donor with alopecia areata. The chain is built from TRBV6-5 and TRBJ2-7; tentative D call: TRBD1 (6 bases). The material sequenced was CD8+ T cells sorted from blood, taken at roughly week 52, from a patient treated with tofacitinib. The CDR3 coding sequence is TGTGCCAGCAGTTACTCCCAGGGGAACGAGCAGTACTTC. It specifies CASSYSQGNEQYF.